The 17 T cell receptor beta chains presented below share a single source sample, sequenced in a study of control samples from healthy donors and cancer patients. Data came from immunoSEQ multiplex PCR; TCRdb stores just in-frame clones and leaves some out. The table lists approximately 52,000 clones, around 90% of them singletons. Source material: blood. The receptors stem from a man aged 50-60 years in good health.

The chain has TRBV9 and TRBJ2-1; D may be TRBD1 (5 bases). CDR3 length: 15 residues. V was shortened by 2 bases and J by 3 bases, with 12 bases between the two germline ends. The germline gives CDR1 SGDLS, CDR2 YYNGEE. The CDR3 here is CASSVTASFYNEQFF. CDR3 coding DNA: TGTGCCAGCAGCGTGACAGCTTCCTTCTACAATGAGCAGTTCTTC.

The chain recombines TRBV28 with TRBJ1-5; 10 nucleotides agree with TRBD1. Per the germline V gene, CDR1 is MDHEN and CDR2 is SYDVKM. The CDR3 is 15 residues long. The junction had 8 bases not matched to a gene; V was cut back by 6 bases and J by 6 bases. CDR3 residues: CASSTGQGDGQPQHF. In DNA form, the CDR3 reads TGTGCCAGCAGCACCGGACAGGGGGATGGTCAGCCCCAGCATTTT.

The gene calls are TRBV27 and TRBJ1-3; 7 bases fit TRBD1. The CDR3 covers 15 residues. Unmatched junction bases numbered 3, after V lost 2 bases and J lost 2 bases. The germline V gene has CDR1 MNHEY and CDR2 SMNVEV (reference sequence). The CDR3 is CASSLTGTAGNTIYF. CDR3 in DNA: TGTGCCAGCAGTTTAACCGGGACAGCTGGAAACACCATATATTTT.

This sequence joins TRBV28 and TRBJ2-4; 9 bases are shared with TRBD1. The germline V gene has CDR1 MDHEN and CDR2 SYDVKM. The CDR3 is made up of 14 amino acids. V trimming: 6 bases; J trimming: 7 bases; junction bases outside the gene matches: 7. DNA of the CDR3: TGTGCCAGCAGCTCGGGACAGGGACTGAACATTCAGTACTTC. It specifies CASSSGQGLNIQYF.

The CDR3 protein is CASSLDPTETSYEQYF. As DNA, the CDR3 is TGCGCCAGCAGCTTGGATCCCACAGAAACGTCCTACGAGCAGTACTTC. The chain recombines TRBV5-1 with TRBJ2-7; D uncertain. This CDR3 has 16 amino acids. Germline V gene lookup returns CDR1 SGHRS and CDR2 YFSETQ. Deletions cut 0 bases from V and 1 base from J, with 14 bases between.

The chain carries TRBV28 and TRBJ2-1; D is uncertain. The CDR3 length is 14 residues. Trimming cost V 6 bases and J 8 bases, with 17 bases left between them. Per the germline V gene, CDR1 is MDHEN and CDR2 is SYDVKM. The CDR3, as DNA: TGTGCCAGCAGCCGGCCTGTTAATGTGGATGAGCAGTTCTTC. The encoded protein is CASSRPVNVDEQFF.

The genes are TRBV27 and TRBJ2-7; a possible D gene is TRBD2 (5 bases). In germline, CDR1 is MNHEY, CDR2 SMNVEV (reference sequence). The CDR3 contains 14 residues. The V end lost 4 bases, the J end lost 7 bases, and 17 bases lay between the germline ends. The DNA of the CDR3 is TGTGCCAGCAGTTACCGGCTAGCTGAAACGGAGCAGTACTTC. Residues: CASSYRLAETEQYF.

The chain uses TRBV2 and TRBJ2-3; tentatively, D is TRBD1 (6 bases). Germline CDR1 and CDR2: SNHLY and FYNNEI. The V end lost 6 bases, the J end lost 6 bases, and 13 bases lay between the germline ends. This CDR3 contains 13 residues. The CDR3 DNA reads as TGTGCCAGCAGCAGACAGGTTTGGGATACGCAGTATTTT. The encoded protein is CASSRQVWDTQYF.

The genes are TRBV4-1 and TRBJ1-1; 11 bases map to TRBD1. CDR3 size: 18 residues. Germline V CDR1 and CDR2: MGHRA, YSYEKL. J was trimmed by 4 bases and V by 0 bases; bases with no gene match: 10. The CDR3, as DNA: TGCGCCAGCAGCCAAGACACTAGGACAGGGGGCATCAGCACTGAAGCTTTCTTT. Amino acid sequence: CASSQDTRTGGISTEAFF.

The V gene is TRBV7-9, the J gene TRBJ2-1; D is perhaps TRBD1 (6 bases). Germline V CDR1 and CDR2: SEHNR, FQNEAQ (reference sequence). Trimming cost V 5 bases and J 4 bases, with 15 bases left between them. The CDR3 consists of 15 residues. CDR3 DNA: TGTGCCAGCAGCCCTTCCAGCAGGGGATACAATGAGCAGTTCTTC. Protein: CASSPSSRGYNEQFF.

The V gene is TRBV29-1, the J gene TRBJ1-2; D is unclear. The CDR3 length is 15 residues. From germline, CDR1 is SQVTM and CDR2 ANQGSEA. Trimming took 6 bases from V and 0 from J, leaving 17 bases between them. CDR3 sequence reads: CSVAATGNPNYGYTF. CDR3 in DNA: TGCAGCGTCGCCGCCACGGGGAACCCTAACTATGGCTACACCTTC. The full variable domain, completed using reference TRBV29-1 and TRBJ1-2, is SAVISQKPSRDICQRGTSLTIQCQVDSQVTMMFWYRQQPGQSLTLIATANQGSEATYESGFVIDKFPISRPNLTFSTLTVSNMSPEDSSIYLCSVAATGNPNYGYTFGSGTRLTVV.

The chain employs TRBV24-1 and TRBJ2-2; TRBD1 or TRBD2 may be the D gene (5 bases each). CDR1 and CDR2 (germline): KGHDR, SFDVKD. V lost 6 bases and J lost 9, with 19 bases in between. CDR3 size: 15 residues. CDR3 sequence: CATSSAGTWERELFF. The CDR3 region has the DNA TGTGCCACCAGTAGCGCCGGGACCTGGGAGAGGGAGCTGTTTTTT.

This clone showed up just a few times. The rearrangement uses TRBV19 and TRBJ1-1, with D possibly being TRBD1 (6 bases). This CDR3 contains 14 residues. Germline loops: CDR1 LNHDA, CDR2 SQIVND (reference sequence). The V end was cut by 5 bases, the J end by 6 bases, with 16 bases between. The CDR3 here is CASSPTGIGSEAFF. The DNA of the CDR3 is TGTGCCAGTAGTCCAACAGGGATTGGGTCTGAAGCTTTCTTT.

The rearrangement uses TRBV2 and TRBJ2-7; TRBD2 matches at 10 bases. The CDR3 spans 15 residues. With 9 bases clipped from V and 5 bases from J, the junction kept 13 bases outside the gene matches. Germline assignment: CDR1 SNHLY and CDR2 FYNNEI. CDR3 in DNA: TGTGCCAGGGGACCTAAGCGGGAGGGCCTCCACGAGCAGTACTTC. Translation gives CARGPKREGLHEQYF.

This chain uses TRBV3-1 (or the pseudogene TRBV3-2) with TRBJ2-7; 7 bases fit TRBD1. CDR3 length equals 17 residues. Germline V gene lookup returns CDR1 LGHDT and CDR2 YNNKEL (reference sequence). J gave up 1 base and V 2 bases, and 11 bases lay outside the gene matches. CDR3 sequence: CASSQSFRQGVSYEQYF. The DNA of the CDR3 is TGTGCCAGCAGCCAAAGTTTCCGGCAGGGGGTTTCCTACGAGCAGTACTTC.

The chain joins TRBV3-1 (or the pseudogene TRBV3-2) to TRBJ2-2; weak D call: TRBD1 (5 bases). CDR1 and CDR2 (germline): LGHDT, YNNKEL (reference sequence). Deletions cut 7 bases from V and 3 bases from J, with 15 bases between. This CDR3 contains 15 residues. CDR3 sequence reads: CASNEGQWDTGELFF. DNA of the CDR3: TGTGCCAGCAACGAAGGACAATGGGACACCGGGGAGCTGTTTTTT.

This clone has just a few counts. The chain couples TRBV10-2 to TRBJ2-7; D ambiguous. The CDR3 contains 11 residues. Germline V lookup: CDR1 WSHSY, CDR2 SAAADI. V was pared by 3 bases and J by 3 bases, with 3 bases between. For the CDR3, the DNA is TGCGCCAGCAGTGAAGGCTACGAGCAGTACTTC. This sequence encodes CASSEGYEQYF.